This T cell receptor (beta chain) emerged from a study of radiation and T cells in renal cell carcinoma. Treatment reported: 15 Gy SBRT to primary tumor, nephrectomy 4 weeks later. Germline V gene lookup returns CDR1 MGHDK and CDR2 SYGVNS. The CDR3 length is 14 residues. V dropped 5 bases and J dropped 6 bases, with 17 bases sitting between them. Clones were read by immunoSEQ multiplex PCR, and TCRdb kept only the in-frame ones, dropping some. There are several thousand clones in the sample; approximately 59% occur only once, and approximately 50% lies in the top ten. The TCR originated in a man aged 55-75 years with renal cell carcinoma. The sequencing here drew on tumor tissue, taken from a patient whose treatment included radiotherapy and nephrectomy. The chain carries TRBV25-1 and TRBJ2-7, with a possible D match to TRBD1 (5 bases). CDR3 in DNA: TGTGCCAGCAGTTTAACCCAGGGTTGGATCGAGCAGTACTTC. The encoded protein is CASSLTQGWIEQYF.